This entry concerns a single T cell receptor (beta chain). Its antigen is unknown. The record originates from a study of cytomegalovirus exposure and HLA in healthy donors. Background on the study: Out of 150 million to 200 million T cells, an earlier analysis found over 90 million unique TCR beta sequences in total.

Study-level results: In a later analysis, a genetic analysis reported fewer productive-TCR N-insertions in an Asian-associated ancestry cluster than the cohort average. Evidence from a later analysis indicated that most CMV-associated TCR beta chains looked HLA-restricted.

PCR used 60 Vbeta primers and 13 Jbeta primers. Clones were read by immunoSEQ multiplex PCR, and TCRdb kept only the in-frame ones, dropping some. The sample holds about 150,000 clones, around 79% seen once. Material for sequencing was PBMCs. The TCR comes from a woman between 40 and 55 years old in good health and CMV-seronegative.

The CDR3 sequence is CASSFPGGNIQYF. The CDR3 nucleotides read TGTGCCAGCAGCTTTCCGGGGGGTAACATTCAGTACTTC. J is TRBJ2-4 and V is TRBV5-4, with 7 nucleotides matching TRBD2. The CDR3 is made up of 13 amino acids. Germline trimming cut 2 bases from V and 7 bases from J; bases unmatched to any gene: 3. Germline V CDR1 and CDR2: SGHNT, YYREEE (reference sequence).